The entry below describes one TCR beta chain. Its matching antigen is unknown. The record originates from a study of shared clonotypes between healthy human individuals. The assay was immunoSEQ multiplex PCR, and TCRdb's table has in-frame clones only and misses some. The data hold approximately 500,000 clones, with approximately 95% observed a single time. Notes on the study in general: Roughly 5% of naive CD4 clonotypes were shared across several donors.

The CDR3 has 13 residues. V lost 4 bases and J 4 bases, leaving 11 bases between the germline ends. CDR1 and CDR2 (germline): SGHRS, YFSETQ. The clonotype was recovered from a woman in her twenties or thirties in good health. The chain has TRBV5-1 and TRBJ1-2; D may be TRBD1 (6 bases). Sequencing was carried out using naive CD4+ T cells sorted from blood. Sample subset: CD45RA+ positively selected. CDR3 bases: TGCGCCAGCAGCCACTCACAGGGCTATGGCTACACCTTC. It codes for CASSHSQGYGYTF.